The T cell receptor beta chain described here comes from a study of T cell responses to AZD1222 COVID-19 vaccine. The CDR3 is 13 residues long. V dropped 5 bases and J dropped 7 bases, with 14 bases sitting between them. CDR1 and CDR2 (germline): SEHNR, FQNEAQ (reference sequence). About this clone itself: Its antigen is unknown.

Generated by immunoSEQ multiplex PCR, the TCRdb table keeps only in-frame clones and is missing some. Among some 150,000 clones listed, roughly nine tenths were seen once. General study results and limits: Targeting of unmutated variant regions was reportedly seen in nearly half of spike-specific TCRs.

Sample: peripheral blood, taken 28 days after the second AZD1222 dose. The sequence derives from an adult who received the AZD1222 COVID-19 vaccine. This chain connects TRBV7-9 to TRBJ2-5; the D gene is possibly TRBD1 (6 bases). CDR3 in DNA: TGTGCCAGCAGCCCGAGCCTAGGGGGGACCCAGTACTTC. This gives the protein CASSPSLGGTQYF.